This is a list of T cell receptor beta chains from one sample in a study of CD4 T cells in relation to SARS-CoV-2 and coronaviruses. Generated by immunoSEQ multiplex PCR, the TCRdb table keeps only in-frame clones and is missing some. This table holds 30,000 to 45,000 clones, over 75% found once. Sequencing was performed on memory CD4+ T cells from PBMCs. These receptors were obtained from an adult with COVID-19. CDR3s include the opening cysteine and the closing phenylalanine or tryptophan. Fields, in order: CDR3 protein, J gene, V gene.

cdr3_aa: CASRRGGAREKLFF
j_call: TRBJ1-4
v_call: TRBV7-2

cdr3_aa: CASSEFGNEQFF
j_call: TRBJ2-1
v_call: TRBV25-1

cdr3_aa: CASSPSRETYNEQFF
j_call: TRBJ2-1
v_call: TRBV11-3

cdr3_aa: CAISVIAGDFSYEQYF
j_call: TRBJ2-7
v_call: TRBV10-3

cdr3_aa: CASSESRGDYEQYF
j_call: TRBJ2-7
v_call: TRBV10-2

cdr3_aa: CASSPIGGVFVGNQPQHF
j_call: TRBJ1-5
v_call: TRBV19

cdr3_aa: CASSPSGSETQYF
j_call: TRBJ2-5
v_call: TRBV18

cdr3_aa: CASSPLVHTEQFF
j_call: TRBJ2-1
v_call: TRBV7-3

cdr3_aa: CASSLRSLGGWTGTGELFF
j_call: TRBJ2-2
v_call: TRBV7-2

cdr3_aa: CASSGGTEQYF
j_call: TRBJ2-7
v_call: TRBV5-6

cdr3_aa: CASSLDVTRREQYF
j_call: TRBJ2-7
v_call: TRBV11-2

cdr3_aa: CASSSTGHTYEQYF
j_call: TRBJ2-7
v_call: TRBV5-1

cdr3_aa: CASSYVILSGANVLTF
j_call: TRBJ2-6
v_call: TRBV6-2/TRBV6-3

cdr3_aa: CASSLMGTGGDYGYTF
j_call: TRBJ1-2
v_call: TRBV28

cdr3_aa: CASSQTGTYGYTF
j_call: TRBJ1-2
v_call: TRBV5-8

cdr3_aa: CASSGRTYEQYF
j_call: TRBJ2-7
v_call: TRBV7-2

cdr3_aa: CASSLRGNTEAFF
j_call: TRBJ1-1
v_call: TRBV5-1

cdr3_aa: CASSQEISGRHYGYTF
j_call: TRBJ1-2
v_call: TRBV4-1

cdr3_aa: CASSQAGHRTDTQYF
j_call: TRBJ2-3
v_call: TRBV6-1

cdr3_aa: CASTPPGRGGTEAFF
j_call: TRBJ1-1
v_call: TRBV6-5

cdr3_aa: CASSSGSRGPEGYTF
j_call: TRBJ1-2
v_call: TRBV11-2

cdr3_aa: CASRGGLREKLFF
j_call: TRBJ1-4
v_call: TRBV25-1

cdr3_aa: CASSLTSRQNTGELFF
j_call: TRBJ2-2
v_call: TRBV7-3

cdr3_aa: CASSRGPGDSPLHF
j_call: TRBJ1-6
v_call: TRBV25-1

cdr3_aa: CASSPNGVSYGYTF
j_call: TRBJ1-2
v_call: TRBV18

cdr3_aa: CASSPLAGGSNTGELFF
j_call: TRBJ2-2
v_call: TRBV18

cdr3_aa: CASSGPFDADTQYF
j_call: TRBJ2-3
v_call: TRBV19

cdr3_aa: CASSPGSNTGELFF
j_call: TRBJ2-2
v_call: TRBV19

cdr3_aa: CASSLLQGAGELFF
j_call: TRBJ2-2
v_call: TRBV6-2/TRBV6-3

cdr3_aa: CASSLATGTGPNRGTGELFF
j_call: TRBJ2-2
v_call: TRBV7-6